This T cell receptor (beta chain) derives from a study of blood T cells in healthy people across ages (dated by TCRdb to the mid-2010s). Regarding the study in general: In model experiments, roughly one uniquely barcoded TCR beta cDNA molecule per two T cells was captured by template switching. Using deep sequencing normalized with unique cDNA molecular identifiers, the study measured how TCR beta repertoire diversity changes with age. The donors were divided into four age groups: young (average around 15 years), middle-aged (approximately 42), aged (roughly 66) and long-lived (82). To avoid experimental bias, donors of different ages were randomly spread across the sequencing lanes. Using the same blood draw, the study looked at two additional independent replicas of 1 million unique cDNA reads for two donors, one aged 18 to 30 and the other aged 80 or older.

Per the germline V gene, LGHNA is the CDR1 and YNFKEQ is the CDR2. The CDR3 runs 14 residues from the cysteine to the phenylalanine. The sequence is cut down to CDR3 DNA, 42 bases in frame from base 1. The V end loses 7 bases and the J end loses 1 base, and a stretch of 14 bases separates them. Results and caveats for the whole study, not just this receptor: Compared with the aged group, the long-lived group had more naive CD4+ T cells, fewer expanded clones and increased TCR diversity, a pattern suggesting age selection. Total diversity estimates from one million sequenced T cells were considered lower bounds and underestimates. As age increased, observed TCR beta diversity per million T cells dropped in a roughly linear way, and a significant reduction was already evident by age 40. Since profiling was done on bulk unsorted PBMCs, naive and antigen-experienced compartments could not be conclusively compared. Donor CMV infection status was unknown, potentially confounding age-related changes in expanded clonotypes. Observed TCR beta diversity correlated strongly with the percentage of naive T cells measured by flow cytometry.

In regard to this clonotype: Its antigen is not yet known. Nothing much larger sits one base from this clone, and base qualities are not available.

Libraries were constructed by 5' RACE. This sample was sequenced with an Illumina HiSeq 2500. A second roughly 7 to 12 cycle PCR used a sample-barcoded 5' primer and a J-beta primer mix. Each TCR beta cDNA molecule received a unique molecular identifier from a template-switch 5' adaptor carrying 12 random nucleotides. At least 3 million CDR3-containing paired-end reads were obtained from each sample. All of the RNA was converted into first-strand cDNA using the Mint cDNA synthesis kit, with a TRBC-specific oligonucleotide serving as the primer. Following uracil-DNA glycosylase treatment, all cDNA underwent a first 18-cycle PCR with the universal primers M1SS and BC2_uni_R. Processing in the source paper ran as follows. Normalization of each sample was performed by random selection of 1 million high-quality reads, each carrying a distinct molecular identifier. Instead of being binned into consensus sequences, reads with shared molecular identifiers were discarded. CDR3 identification, clonotype clustering and error correction used MiTCR with a Q25 quality threshold and the strictest error-elimination algorithm. A nonparametric unseen species model using Euler transformation provided a lower-bound estimate of total TCR beta diversity. TCRdb redid the processing of the public reads, applying fastp at Q25 and MiXCR, and retained in-frame beta chains. Each CDR3 protein appears once, grouped with its most common genes and DNA. The V and J calls were determined by TCRdb, not by the authors. This sample is represented by approximately 800,000 distinct CDR3 sequences; about 53% of them were singletons. The ten largest clones capture approximately 40% of the sample.

The roughly 39 donors, aged about 6 to 95 years, were systemically healthy Caucasian individuals from Russia. Each donor gave 8 to 10 milliliters of peripheral blood, collected into EDTA-treated Vacutainer tubes. Ficoll-Paque density-gradient centrifugation was used to isolate PBMCs, with at least 6 million per sample. Trizol reagent was used to extract total RNA from the PBMCs, yielding at least 6 micrograms per sample. For every donor, an aliquot of PBMCs went through flow cytometry to measure the percentages of naive CD45RAhigh/CD27high T cells. The rearranged segments are TRBV4-2 and TRBJ2-7, with no reliable assignment of the D segment. Sequencing input: blood. The receptor comes from a man aged 80 or over in good health. The DNA sequence is given as TGTGCCAGCAAAAGAGATGAAAGATCCTACGAGCAGTACTTC. This codes for CASKRDERSYEQYF.